This TCR beta chain was sequenced for a study of blood T cells in healthy people across ages. The CDR3 spans 16 residues. Per the germline V gene, CDR1 is SGHRS and CDR2 is YFSETQ. V gave up 4 bases and J gave up 2 bases, with 17 bases separating them. A second PCR of 7 to 11 cycles used a sample-barcoded 5' primer and a J-beta primer mix. TCRdb independently ran MiXCR on the 5' RACE reads; one entry per CDR3 protein. The data hold fewer than 950,000 distinct CDR3 sequences, with approximately 53% observed a single time. The chain employs TRBV5-1 and TRBJ2-3; D is uncertain. Sequenced input: blood. The origin of this receptor is a man at least 80 years old in good health. The CDR3 DNA is TGCGCCAGCAGCGTACAAGGCAGGACCACCACAGATACGCAGTATTTT. This translates into CASSVQGRTTTDTQYF.